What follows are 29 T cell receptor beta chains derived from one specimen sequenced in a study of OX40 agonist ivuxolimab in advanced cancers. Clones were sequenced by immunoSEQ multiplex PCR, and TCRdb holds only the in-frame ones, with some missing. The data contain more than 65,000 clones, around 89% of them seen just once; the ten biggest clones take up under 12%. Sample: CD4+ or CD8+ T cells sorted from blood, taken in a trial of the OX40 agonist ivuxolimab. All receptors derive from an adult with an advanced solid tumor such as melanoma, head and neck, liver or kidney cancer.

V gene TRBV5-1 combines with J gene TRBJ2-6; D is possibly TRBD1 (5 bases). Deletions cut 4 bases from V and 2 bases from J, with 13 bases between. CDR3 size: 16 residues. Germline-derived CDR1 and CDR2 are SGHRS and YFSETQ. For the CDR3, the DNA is TGCGCCAGCAGCCTGGGATTAGGGGCTGGGGCCAACGTCCTGACTTTC. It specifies CASSLGLGAGANVLTF.

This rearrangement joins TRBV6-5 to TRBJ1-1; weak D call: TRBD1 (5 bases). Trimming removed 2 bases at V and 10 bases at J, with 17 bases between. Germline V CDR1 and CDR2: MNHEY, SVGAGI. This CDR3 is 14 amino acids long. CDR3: CASSYGGSIGLAFF. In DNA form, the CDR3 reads TGTGCCAGCAGTTACGGGGGTAGCATTGGGCTAGCTTTCTTT.

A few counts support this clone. The CDR3 DNA reads TGTGCCAGCAGTCCCCGACAGAGCAATCAGCCCCAGCATTTT. It is translated as CASSPRQSNQPQHF. This rearrangement joins TRBV27 to TRBJ1-5; maybe TRBD1 (5 bases). The CDR3 has 14 amino acids. Germline assignment: CDR1 MNHEY and CDR2 SMNVEV (reference sequence). V lost 5 bases and J 1 base, leaving 9 bases between the germline ends.

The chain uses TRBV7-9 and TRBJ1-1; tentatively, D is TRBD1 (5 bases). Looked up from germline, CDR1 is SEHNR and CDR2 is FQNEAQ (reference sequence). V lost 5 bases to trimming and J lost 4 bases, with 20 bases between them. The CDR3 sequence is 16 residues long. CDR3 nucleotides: TGTGCCAGCAGCCCTACAGACAGACCCCAGGCCACTGAAGCTTTCTTT. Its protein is CASSPTDRPQATEAFF.

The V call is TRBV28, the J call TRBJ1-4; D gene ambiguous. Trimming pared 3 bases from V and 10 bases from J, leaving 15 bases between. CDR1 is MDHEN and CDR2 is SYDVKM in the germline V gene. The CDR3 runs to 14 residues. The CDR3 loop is CASSFRGGNRKLFF. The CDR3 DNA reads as TGTGCCAGCAGTTTCCGGGGTGGGAACAGAAAACTGTTTTTT.

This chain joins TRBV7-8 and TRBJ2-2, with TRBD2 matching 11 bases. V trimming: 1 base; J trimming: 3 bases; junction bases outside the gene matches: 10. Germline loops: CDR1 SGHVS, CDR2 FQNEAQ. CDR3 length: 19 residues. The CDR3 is CASSLVRIGSGRDTGELFF. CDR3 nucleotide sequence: TGTGCCAGCAGCTTAGTAAGAATCGGTAGCGGGAGGGACACCGGGGAGCTGTTTTTT.

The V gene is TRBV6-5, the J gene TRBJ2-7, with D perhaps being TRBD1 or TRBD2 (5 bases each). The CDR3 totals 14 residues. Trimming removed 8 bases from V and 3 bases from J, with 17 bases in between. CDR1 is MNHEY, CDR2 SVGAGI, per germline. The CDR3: CASGQRGGLYEQYF. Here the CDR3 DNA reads TGTGCCAGCGGCCAACGGGGCGGACTCTACGAGCAGTACTTC.

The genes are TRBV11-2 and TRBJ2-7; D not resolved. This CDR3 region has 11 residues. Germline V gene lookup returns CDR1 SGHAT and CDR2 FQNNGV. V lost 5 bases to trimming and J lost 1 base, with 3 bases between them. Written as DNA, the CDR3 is TGTGCCAGCAGCATATCCTACGAGCAGTACTTC. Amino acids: CASSISYEQYF.

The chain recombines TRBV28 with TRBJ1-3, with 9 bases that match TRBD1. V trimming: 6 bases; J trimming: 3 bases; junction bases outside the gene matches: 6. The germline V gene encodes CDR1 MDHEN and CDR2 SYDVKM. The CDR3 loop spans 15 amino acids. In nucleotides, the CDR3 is TGTGCCAGCAGGGGGGACAGGGTGGATGGAAACACCATATATTTT. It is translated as CASRGDRVDGNTIYF.

As DNA, the CDR3 is TGTGCCAGCAGTTTGAACACGGGGGGTAATGGCTACACCTTC. Its translation: CASSLNTGGNGYTF. The chain couples TRBV28 to TRBJ1-2, with TRBD1 as a possible D gene (5 bases). Trimming removed 3 bases from V and 6 bases from J, with 14 bases in between. From germline, CDR1 is MDHEN and CDR2 SYDVKM. The CDR3 runs 14 residues.

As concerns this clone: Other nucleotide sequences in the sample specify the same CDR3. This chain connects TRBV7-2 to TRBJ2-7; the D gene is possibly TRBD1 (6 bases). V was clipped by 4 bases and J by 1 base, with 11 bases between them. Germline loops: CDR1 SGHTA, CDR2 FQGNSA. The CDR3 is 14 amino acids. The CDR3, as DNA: TGTGCCAGCAGCTCAGACAGGTCATCCTACGAGCAGTACTTC. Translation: CASSSDRSSYEQYF.

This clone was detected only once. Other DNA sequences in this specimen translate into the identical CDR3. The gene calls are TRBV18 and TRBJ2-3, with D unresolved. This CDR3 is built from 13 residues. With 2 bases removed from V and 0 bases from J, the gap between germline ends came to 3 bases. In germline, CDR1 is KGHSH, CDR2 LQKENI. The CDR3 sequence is CASSPGSTDTQYF. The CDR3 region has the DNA TGTGCCAGCTCACCAGGGAGCACAGATACGCAGTATTTT.

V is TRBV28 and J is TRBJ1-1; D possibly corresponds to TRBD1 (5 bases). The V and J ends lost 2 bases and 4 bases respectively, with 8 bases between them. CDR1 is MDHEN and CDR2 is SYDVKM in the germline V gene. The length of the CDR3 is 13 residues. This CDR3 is CASSLRGGTEAFF. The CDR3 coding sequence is TGTGCCAGCAGTTTAAGGGGTGGCACTGAAGCTTTCTTT.

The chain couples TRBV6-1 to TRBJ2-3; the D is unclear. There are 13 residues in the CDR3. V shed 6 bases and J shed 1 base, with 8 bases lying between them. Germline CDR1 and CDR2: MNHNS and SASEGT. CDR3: CASRSRRTDTQYF. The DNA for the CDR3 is TGTGCCAGCAGAAGTCGGCGCACAGATACGCAGTATTTT.

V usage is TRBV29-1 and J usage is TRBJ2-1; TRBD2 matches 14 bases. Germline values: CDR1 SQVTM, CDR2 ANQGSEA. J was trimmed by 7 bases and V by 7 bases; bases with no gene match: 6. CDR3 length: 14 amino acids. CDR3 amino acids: CSAGTSGSWNEQFF. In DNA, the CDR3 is TGCAGCGCCGGGACTAGCGGGAGTTGGAATGAGCAGTTCTTC.

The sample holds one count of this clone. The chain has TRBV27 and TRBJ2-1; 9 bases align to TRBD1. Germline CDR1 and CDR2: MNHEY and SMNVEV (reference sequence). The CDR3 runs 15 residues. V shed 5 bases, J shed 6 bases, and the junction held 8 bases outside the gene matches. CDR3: CASSTSRDRANEQFF. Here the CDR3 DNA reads TGTGCCAGCAGTACCTCCCGGGACAGGGCCAATGAGCAGTTCTTC.

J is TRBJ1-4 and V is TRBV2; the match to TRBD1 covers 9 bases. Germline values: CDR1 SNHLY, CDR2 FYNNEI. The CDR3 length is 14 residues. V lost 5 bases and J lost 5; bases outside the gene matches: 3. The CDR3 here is CASSSGTGNEKLFF. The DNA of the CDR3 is TGTGCCAGCAGTTCCGGGACAGGGAATGAAAAACTGTTTTTT.

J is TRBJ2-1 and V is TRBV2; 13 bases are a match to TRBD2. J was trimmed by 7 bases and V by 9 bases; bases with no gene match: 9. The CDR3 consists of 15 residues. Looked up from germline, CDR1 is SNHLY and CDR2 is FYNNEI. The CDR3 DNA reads TGTGCCAGTAGATACGGACTAGCGGGAGTAAATGAGCAGTTCTTC. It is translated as CASRYGLAGVNEQFF.

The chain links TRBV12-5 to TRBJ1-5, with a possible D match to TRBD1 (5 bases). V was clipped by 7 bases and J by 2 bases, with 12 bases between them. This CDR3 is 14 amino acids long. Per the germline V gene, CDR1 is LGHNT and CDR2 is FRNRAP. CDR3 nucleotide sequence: TGTGCTAGTGCCCAGGGACTGGGCAATCAGCCCCAGCATTTT. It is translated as CASAQGLGNQPQHF.

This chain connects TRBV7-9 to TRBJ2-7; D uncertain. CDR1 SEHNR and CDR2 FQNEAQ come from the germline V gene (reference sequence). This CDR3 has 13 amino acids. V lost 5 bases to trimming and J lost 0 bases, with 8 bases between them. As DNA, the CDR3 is TGTGCCAGCAGCAAGCTCAGCTCCTACGAGCAGTACTTC. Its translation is CASSKLSSYEQYF.

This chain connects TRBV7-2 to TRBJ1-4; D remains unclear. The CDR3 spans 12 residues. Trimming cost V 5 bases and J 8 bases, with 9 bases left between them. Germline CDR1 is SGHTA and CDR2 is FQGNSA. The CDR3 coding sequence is TGTGCCAGCAGCCCCAACGGCGAAAAACTGTTTTTT. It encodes CASSPNGEKLFF.

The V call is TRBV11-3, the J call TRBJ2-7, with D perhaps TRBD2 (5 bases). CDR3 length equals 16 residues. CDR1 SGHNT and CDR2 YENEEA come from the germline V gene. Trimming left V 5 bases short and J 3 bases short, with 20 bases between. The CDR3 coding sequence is TGTGCCAGCAGCCCCCCCGGGCTAGCCGCCTTCTACGAGCAGTACTTC. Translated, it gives CASSPPGLAAFYEQYF.

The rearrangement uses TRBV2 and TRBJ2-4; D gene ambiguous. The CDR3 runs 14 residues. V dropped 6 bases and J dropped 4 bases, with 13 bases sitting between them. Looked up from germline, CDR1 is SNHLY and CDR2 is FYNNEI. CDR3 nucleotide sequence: TGTGCCAGCAGGGCCTCTACGGGTAAAAACATTCAGTACTTC. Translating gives CASRASTGKNIQYF.

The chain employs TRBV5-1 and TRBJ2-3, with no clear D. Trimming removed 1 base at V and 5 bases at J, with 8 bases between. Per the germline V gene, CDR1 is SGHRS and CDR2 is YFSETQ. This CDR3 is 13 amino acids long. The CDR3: CASSLSPGDTQYF. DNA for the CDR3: TGCGCCAGCAGCTTGTCGCCGGGAGATACGCAGTATTTT.

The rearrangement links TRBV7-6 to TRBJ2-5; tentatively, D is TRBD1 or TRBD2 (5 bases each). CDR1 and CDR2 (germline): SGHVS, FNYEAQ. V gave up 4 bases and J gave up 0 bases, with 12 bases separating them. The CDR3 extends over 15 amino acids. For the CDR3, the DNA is TGTGCCAGCAGCTGGGGGACGGGGCACCAAGAGACCCAGTACTTC. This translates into CASSWGTGHQETQYF.

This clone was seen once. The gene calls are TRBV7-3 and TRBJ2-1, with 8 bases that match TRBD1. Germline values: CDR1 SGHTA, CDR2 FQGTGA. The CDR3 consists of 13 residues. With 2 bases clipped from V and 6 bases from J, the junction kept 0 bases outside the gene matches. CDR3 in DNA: TGTGCCAGCAGCTTAGGACAGGGCAATGAGCAGTTCTTC. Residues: CASSLGQGNEQFF.

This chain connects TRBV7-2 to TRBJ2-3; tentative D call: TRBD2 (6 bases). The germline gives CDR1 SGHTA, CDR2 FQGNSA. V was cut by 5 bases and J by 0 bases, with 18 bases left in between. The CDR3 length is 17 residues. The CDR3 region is CASSPRIAVLSTDTQYF. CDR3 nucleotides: TGTGCCAGCAGCCCGAGAATAGCGGTCCTAAGCACAGATACGCAGTATTTT.

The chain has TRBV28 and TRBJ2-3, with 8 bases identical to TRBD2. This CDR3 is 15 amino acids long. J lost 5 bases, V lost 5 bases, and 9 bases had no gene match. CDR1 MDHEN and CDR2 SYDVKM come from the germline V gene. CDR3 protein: CASSAREGQEDTQYF. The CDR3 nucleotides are TGTGCCAGCAGTGCCCGGGAGGGCCAGGAAGATACGCAGTATTTT. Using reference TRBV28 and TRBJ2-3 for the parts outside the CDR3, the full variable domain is DVKVTQSSRYLVKRTGEKVFLECVQDMDHENMFWYRQDPGLGLRLIYFSYDVKMKEKGDIPEGYSVSREKKERFSLILESASTNQTSMYLCASSAREGQEDTQYFGPGTRLTVL.

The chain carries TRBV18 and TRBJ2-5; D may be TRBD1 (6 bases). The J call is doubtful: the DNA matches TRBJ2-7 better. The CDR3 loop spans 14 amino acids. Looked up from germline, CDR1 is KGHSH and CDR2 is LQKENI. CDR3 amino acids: CASSPQGNTYEQYF. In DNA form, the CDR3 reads TGTGCCAGCTCACCCCAGGGGAATACCTACGAGCAGTACTTC.